This T cell receptor beta chain was sequenced during a study of T-cell reconstitution after alpha-beta-depleted transplantation in children. Study-wide results and caveats: Some patients' high day-60 TCRbeta diversity was attributed to recipient cells surviving conditioning.

The CDR3 spans 16 residues. The germline V gene encodes CDR1 SGHRS and CDR2 YFSETQ. After removal of 6 bases from V and 4 bases from J, the junction contained 7 bases not matched to a gene. Unique molecular identifiers were incorporated when the TCRbeta library was constructed. Using its own MiXCR run on the PCR reads, TCRdb lists one record per CDR3 protein. The repertoire holds approximately 82,000 distinct CDR3 sequences, with less than 20% as singletons. This clonotype showed up many times. Antigen unknown. The receptor was derived from a male patient aged 2-10 years who had a stem cell transplant for acute lymphoblastic leukemia, so the T cells may come from the graft donor. The specimen was PBMCs, mostly from graft donor cells, collected 360 days after TCRalphabeta/CD19-depleted stem cell transplant. V and J are TRBV5-1 and TRBJ2-2, with 12 bases lining up with TRBD2. CDR3 loop: CASTLAGGPGTGELFF. The CDR3, as DNA: TGCGCCAGCACCCTAGCGGGAGGGCCGGGCACCGGGGAGCTGTTTTTT.